Following are 30 T cell receptor beta chains from one sample sequenced in a study of CD8+CD57+ T cells in acquired aplastic anemia. Patients who underwent sequencing had shown CD8+CD57+ cell expansion by flow cytometry. The TCR beta profiling, which covered VDJ combination and CDR3 sequence, was carried out using genomic DNA as the template. In TCRdb, the reads were re-called with MiXCR into one record per CDR3 protein. The table records hundreds of thousands of distinct CDR3 sequences, around 32% of them present only once. Material: sorted CD4+, CD8+, or CD8+CD57+ T cells (not recorded which) from PBMCs. These receptors came from a human donor with aplastic anemia.

This clonotype was seen just once. V and J are TRBV9 and TRBJ2-7, with 7 nucleotides matching TRBD2. Per germline, CDR1 SGDLS and CDR2 YYNGEE. The ends lost 0 bases at V and 0 bases at J; junction bases unmatched: 6. The CDR3 has 16 residues. DNA of the CDR3: TGTGCCAGCAGCGTAGGGGCTAGCGGTTACTCCTACGAGCAGTACTTC. It translates to CASSVGASGYSYEQYF. Full variable domain (outside the CDR3, taken from reference TRBV9 and TRBJ2-7): DSGVTQTPKHLITATGQRVTLRCSPRSGDLSVYWYQQSLDQGLQFLIQYYNGEERAKGNILERFSAQQFPDLHSELNLSSLELGDSALYFCASSVGASGYSYEQYFGPGTRLTVT.

This clonotype was detected many times. This rearrangement joins TRBV10-3 to TRBJ2-5, with 10 positions matching TRBD2. The ends lost 4 bases at V and 5 bases at J; junction bases unmatched: 7. The CDR3 extends over 15 amino acids. From germline, CDR1 is ENHRY and CDR2 SYGVKD. In DNA form, the CDR3 reads TGTGCCATCAGTGGTAGCGGGGGGCCGGAGGAGACCCAGTACTTC. Translating it yields CAISGSGGPEETQYF.

As for this clonotype: A much more abundant neighbour one base away suggests this may be a read error. The chain recombines TRBV7-6 with TRBJ2-5; D gene ambiguous. The CDR3 has 13 residues. Germline loops: CDR1 SGHVS, CDR2 FNYEAQ. With 3 bases removed from V and 0 bases from J, the gap between germline ends came to 5 bases. CDR3 in amino acids: CASSFQYQETQYF. The CDR3 bases are TGTGCCAGCAGCTTCCAGTACCAAGAGACCCAGTACTTC.

This clonotype came up a few times. The rearrangement uses TRBV24-1 and TRBJ2-7; 11 bases match TRBD2. The CDR3 sequence is 15 residues long. V was clipped by 11 bases and J by 0 bases; unmatched bases: 8. Germline CDR1 KGHDR, CDR2 SFDVKD. Written as DNA, the CDR3 is TGTGCCAGCAGGGATAGCGGGAGGGTCTCCTACGAGCAGTACTTC. Protein sequence: CASRDSGRVSYEQYF.

This clonotype turned up a few times. This rearrangement joins TRBV27 to TRBJ2-7; TRBD1 agrees at 7 bases. This CDR3 comprises 15 residues. Looked up from germline, CDR1 is MNHEY and CDR2 is SMNVEV (reference sequence). The trim removed 5 bases at V and 3 bases at J, leaving 10 bases unmatched. CDR3 loop: CASSGRDSAHYEQYF. CDR3 in DNA: TGTGCCAGCAGTGGACGGGACAGTGCGCACTACGAGCAGTACTTC.

The CDR3: CASAATGAGQPQHF. In nucleotides, the CDR3 is TGTGCCAGCGCGGCTACAGGGGCTGGGCAGCCCCAGCATTTT. V and J are TRBV4-2 and TRBJ1-5; 7 bases line up with TRBD1. Germline values: CDR1 LGHNA, CDR2 YNFKEQ. The CDR3 extends over 14 amino acids. After removal of 8 bases from V and 7 bases from J, the junction contained 11 bases not matched to a gene.

The chain joins TRBV7-9 to TRBJ1-1, with D maybe TRBD1 (5 bases). Per the germline V gene, CDR1 is SEHNR and CDR2 is FQNEAQ (reference sequence). This CDR3 region has 14 residues. Trimming removed 3 bases from V and 7 bases from J, with 15 bases in between. The CDR3 sequence: CASSFSTGGFEAFF. CDR3 DNA sequence: TGTGCCAGCAGCTTCAGTACAGGAGGCTTTGAAGCTTTCTTT.

The CDR3 DNA follows: TGTGCCAGCAGGGTTCACCGGGACAGGGGATACGAGCAGTACTTC. Translating gives CASRVHRDRGYEQYF. This rearrangement joins TRBV7-9 to TRBJ2-7; TRBD1 agrees at 10 bases. V trimming: 6 bases; J trimming: 4 bases; junction bases outside the gene matches: 9. This CDR3 comprises 15 residues. Looked up from germline, CDR1 is SEHNR and CDR2 is FQNEAQ (reference sequence).

To note about this clonotype: This could be a read error, since a much larger clone is one nucleotide away. Lacking the conserved final phenylalanine or tryptophan, this CDR3 likely reflects a read error. The DNA for the CDR3 is TGTGCCAGCAGCGTAGGTGCGGGAGTTGCCTACGAGCAGTACCTC. It specifies CASSVGAGVAYEQYL. This sequence joins TRBV9 and TRBJ2-7, with 7 bases identical to TRBD2. The junction had 5 bases not matched to a gene; V was cut back by 0 bases and J by 2 bases. The germline V gene has CDR1 SGDLS and CDR2 YYNGEE. CDR3 length: 15 amino acids.

The V and J genes are TRBV7-9 and TRBJ1-1; weak D call: TRBD1 (5 bases). The V end was cut by 1 base, the J end by 4 bases, with 10 bases between. Germline values: CDR1 SEHNR, CDR2 FQNEAQ (reference sequence). This CDR3 contains 14 residues. The CDR3 nucleotides read TGTGCCAGCAGCTTAGAAAGGAGGGGCACTGAAGCTTTCTTT. Its protein is CASSLERRGTEAFF.

In its sample, this clonotype was seen a few times. At one of its ends the junction is not consistent with the germline gene, which may arise from a read error. The rearrangement joins TRBV20-1 to TRBJ1-2, with D perhaps matching TRBD1 (5 bases). The germline V gene encodes CDR1 DFQATT and CDR2 SNEGSKA (reference sequence). The CDR3 runs to 13 residues. CDR3 coding DNA: TGCAGTGCTAGAGCGGACATCCGCTATGGCTACGCCTTC. Translated: CSARADIRYGYAF.

On this clonotype: This may come from a read error, since a much larger clone is one base off. The CDR3 reads CATSRPLQGGMTEAFF. In DNA, the CDR3 is TGTGCCACCAGCAGACCATTACAGGGAGGAATGACTGAAGCTTTCTTT. This chain connects TRBV15 to TRBJ1-1; tentatively, D is TRBD1 (6 bases). The CDR3 sequence is 16 residues long. Trimming took 2 bases from V and 5 from J, leaving 18 bases between them. The germline gives CDR1 LNHNV, CDR2 YYDKDF (reference sequence).

The V and J genes are TRBV9 and TRBJ2-1; TRBD1 matches 9 bases. There are 14 residues in the CDR3. V shed 3 bases, J shed 9 bases, and the junction held 7 bases outside the gene matches. The germline V gene has CDR1 SGDLS and CDR2 YYNGEE. CDR3 loop: CASSEGDRVGEQFF. The CDR3 DNA sequence: TGTGCCAGCAGCGAAGGGGACAGGGTAGGTGAGCAGTTCTTC.

The chain is built from TRBV11-2 and TRBJ2-4; D may be TRBD1 or TRBD2 (6 bases each). The germline V gene has CDR1 SGHAT and CDR2 FQNNGV. V was cut by 5 bases and J by 0 bases, with 14 bases left in between. The CDR3 is 16 amino acids. The CDR3 DNA sequence: TGTGCCAGCAGCCTGACGGGGGCCCGAGCCAAAAACATTCAGTACTTC. Residues: CASSLTGARAKNIQYF.

This clonotype was observed at least ten times. CDR3 sequence: CATSRDLPTGEEGYTF. Written as DNA, the CDR3 is TGTGCCACCAGCAGAGATCTTCCGACAGGGGAGGAAGGCTACACCTTC. The chain uses TRBV15 and TRBJ1-2, with TRBD1 matching 8 bases. The length of the CDR3 is 16 residues. Trimming took 0 bases from V and 8 from J; bases not matched to a gene: 11. Germline-derived CDR1 and CDR2 are LNHNV and YYDKDF (reference sequence).

The chain employs TRBV25-1 and TRBJ2-7, with 7 bases that match TRBD2. Germline values: CDR1 MGHDK, CDR2 SYGVNS. The CDR3 spans 14 residues. Germline trimming cut 6 bases from V and 4 bases from J; bases unmatched to any gene: 9. The chain's CDR3 is CASSHLGTKYEQYF. The CDR3, as DNA: TGTGCCAGCAGCCACCTCGGGACTAAATACGAGCAGTACTTC.

This clonotype was seen a handful of times. The genes are TRBV4-2 and TRBJ2-5, with 10 bases fitting TRBD1. CDR1 is LGHNA, CDR2 YNFKEQ, per germline. This CDR3 region has 15 residues. The V gene end was trimmed by 0 bases and the J gene end by 4 bases; junction bases not matched to a gene: 2. CDR3 in amino acids: CASSQEGTGVETQYF. Written as DNA, the CDR3 is TGTGCCAGCAGCCAAGAGGGGACAGGGGTAGAGACCCAGTACTTC.

Many counts were recorded for this clonotype. The chain uses TRBV19 and TRBJ1-1; perhaps TRBD1 as D (5 bases). V gave up 9 bases and J gave up 0 bases, with 17 bases separating them. The CDR3 is 15 residues long. Per the germline V gene, CDR1 is LNHDA and CDR2 is SQIVND (reference sequence). The CDR3 protein is CASNWARGLNTEAFF. Written as DNA, the CDR3 is TGTGCCAGCAATTGGGCCCGGGGGTTGAACACTGAAGCTTTCTTT.

This clonotype was observed at least ten times. The rearrangement uses TRBV2 and TRBJ1-6, with 8 bases matching TRBD1. The CDR3 sequence is 14 residues long. The germline V gene encodes CDR1 SNHLY and CDR2 FYNNEI. V lost 6 bases, J lost 9 bases, and 7 bases stayed unmatched. The CDR3 sequence: CASSPQGVGSPLHF. CDR3 bases: TGTGCCAGCAGCCCACAGGGGGTAGGTTCACCCCTCCACTTT.

Many counts were recorded for this clonotype. This chain connects TRBV10-3 to TRBJ2-7; 7 bases line up with TRBD1. The V segment lost 3 bases and the J segment 2 bases; nucleotides outside the gene matches: 7. The CDR3 totals 15 residues. CDR1 is ENHRY and CDR2 is SYGVKD in the germline V gene. CDR3 bases: TGTGCCATCAGTGAAAAGCCCGGGACAGCCTACGAGCAGTACTTC. It is translated as CAISEKPGTAYEQYF.

This chain links TRBV25-1 with TRBJ2-3; the match to TRBD2 covers 12 bases. CDR3 length: 18 amino acids. Germline V gene sequence: CDR1 MGHDK, CDR2 SYGVNS. V was clipped by 5 bases and J by 2 bases; unmatched bases: 11. The CDR3 DNA is TGTGCCAGCAGTTACAGGACTAGCGGGGTAGGGACCACAGATACGCAGTATTTT. It yields the protein CASSYRTSGVGTTDTQYF.

This rearrangement joins TRBV6-1 to TRBJ1-2, with D possibly matching TRBD1 (5 bases). Germline CDR1 MNHNS, CDR2 SASEGT. The CDR3 runs 15 residues. V lost 6 bases and J 1 base, leaving 15 bases between the germline ends. The DNA of the CDR3 is TGTGCCAGCAGAGCCCAGGCAGGGCATAACTATGGCTACACCTTC. It specifies CASRAQAGHNYGYTF.

This chain connects TRBV5-1 to TRBJ1-6; D gene ambiguous. CDR1 and CDR2 (germline): SGHRS, YFSETQ. The CDR3 extends over 15 amino acids. V was cut by 5 bases and J by 7 bases, with 16 bases left in between. CDR3 residues: CASRNSDPKNSPLHF. In nucleotides, the CDR3 is TGCGCCAGCAGAAACAGTGACCCAAAGAATTCACCCCTCCACTTT.

This clonotype was observed a handful of times. This chain uses TRBV20-1 with TRBJ1-2; TRBD1 might be the D (6 bases). The CDR3 is made up of 16 amino acids. Germline V gives CDR1 DFQATT, CDR2 SNEGSKA (reference sequence). The CDR3 sequence: CRPFRGVTGTNYGYTF. Written as DNA, the CDR3 is TGCAGGCCCTTTCGAGGGGTAACAGGGACGAACTATGGCTACACCTTC.

The chain couples TRBV12-3 or TRBV12-4 to TRBJ1-3, with D hard to call. Trimming removed 7 bases at V and 2 bases at J, with 9 bases between. There are 13 residues in the CDR3. Here the CDR3 reads CASTGDTGNTIYF. CDR3 nucleotides: TGTGCCAGCACCGGAGACACTGGAAACACCATATATTTT.

CDR3 region: CASKPTPTNEKLFF. The CDR3 bases are TGTGCCAGCAAGCCCACTCCAACTAATGAAAAACTGTTTTTT. The rearrangement links TRBV6-1 to TRBJ1-4, with no clear D. V lost 7 bases and J 0 bases, leaving 9 bases between the germline ends. Germline CDR1 is MNHNS and CDR2 is SASEGT. The CDR3 contains 14 residues.

V gene TRBV20-1 combines with J gene TRBJ1-5; D not resolved. V lost 5 bases to trimming and J lost 3 bases, with 14 bases between them. The CDR3 length is 14 residues. CDR1 is DFQATT, CDR2 SNEGSKA, per germline (reference sequence). Written as DNA, the CDR3 is TGCAGTGCTCCAGGAGATCGGGACAATCAGCCCCAGCATTTT. It translates to CSAPGDRDNQPQHF.

This clonotype has ten or more counts. The rearrangement links TRBV2 to TRBJ1-2, with 7 bases matching TRBD1. The CDR3 loop spans 15 amino acids. V shed 4 bases, J shed 5 bases, and the junction held 10 bases outside the gene matches. Germline V gene data show CDR1 as SNHLY and CDR2 as FYNNEI. The CDR3 DNA follows: TGTGCCAGCAGTGCCTCGGGGACAGTACCATATGGCTACACCTTC. It yields the protein CASSASGTVPYGYTF.

Comment on this clonotype: An end of the junction does not agree with germline; a read error may underlie this. The chain links TRBV20-1 to TRBJ1-1; TRBD1 might be the D (6 bases). CDR3 length: 15 amino acids. The germline V gene encodes CDR1 DFQATT and CDR2 SNEGSKA (reference sequence). The CDR3 loop is CSARLAGALSFAALF. The CDR3 DNA is TGCAGTGCTAGATTGGCAGGGGCTCTTTCTTTTGCAGCTCTCTTT.

The chain carries TRBV19 and TRBJ2-3; 10 nucleotides agree with TRBD2. Germline CDR1 reads LNHDA; CDR2 reads SQIVND (reference sequence). CDR3 length: 16 amino acids. J was trimmed by 2 bases and V by 5 bases; bases with no gene match: 7. The CDR3 loop is CASSVFSGGHTDTQYF. The DNA of the CDR3 is TGTGCCAGTAGTGTTTTTAGCGGGGGGCACACAGATACGCAGTATTTT.